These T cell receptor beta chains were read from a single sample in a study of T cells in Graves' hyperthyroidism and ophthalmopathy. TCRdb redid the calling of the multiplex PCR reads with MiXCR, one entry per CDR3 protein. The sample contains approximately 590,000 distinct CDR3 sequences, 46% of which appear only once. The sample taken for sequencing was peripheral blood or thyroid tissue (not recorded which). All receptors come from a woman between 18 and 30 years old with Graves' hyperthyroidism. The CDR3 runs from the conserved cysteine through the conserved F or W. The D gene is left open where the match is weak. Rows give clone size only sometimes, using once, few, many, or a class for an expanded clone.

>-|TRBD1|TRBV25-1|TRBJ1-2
CASSRDRAGYTF
TGCGCCAGCAGCCGAGACAGGGCTGGCTACACCTTC
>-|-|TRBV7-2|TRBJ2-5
CASSAQGGRETQYF
TGTGCCAGCAGCGCTCAGGGGGGGCGAGAGACCCAGTACTTC
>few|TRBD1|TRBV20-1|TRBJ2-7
CSARVQGLGEQYF
TGCAGTGCTAGAGTACAGGGGTTGGGCGAGCAGTACTTC
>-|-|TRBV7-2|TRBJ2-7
CASSLLVGGSYEQYF
TGTGCCAGCAGCTTATTGGTAGGTGGCTCCTACGAGCAGTACTTC
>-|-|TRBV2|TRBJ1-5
CASSEGTVVETQHF
TGTGCCAGCAGTGAGGGGACGGTGGTGGAGACCCAGCATTTT
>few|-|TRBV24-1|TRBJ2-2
CATSDFKGPNTGELFF
TGTGCCACCAGTGATTTCAAGGGTCCGAACACCGGGGAGCTGTTTTTT
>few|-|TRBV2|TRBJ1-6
CASTGGESPLHF
TGTGCCAGCACTGGGGGAGAGTCACCCCTCCACTTT
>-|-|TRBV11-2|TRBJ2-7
CASSFYICSSWGSGSLYEQYF
-
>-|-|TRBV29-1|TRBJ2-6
CSVDAPRGGDRVLTF
TGCAGCGTTGACGCACCCCGGGGAGGGGACAGGGTCCTGACTTTC
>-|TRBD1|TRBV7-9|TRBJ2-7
CASSHRQGNEQYF
TGTGCCAGCAGCCATAGACAGGGGAACGAGCAGTACTTC
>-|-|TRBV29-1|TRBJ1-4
CSVAQGLAPPEANEKLFF
TGCAGCGTTGCCCAGGGACTAGCGCCGCCCGAGGCTAATGAAAAACTGTTTTTT
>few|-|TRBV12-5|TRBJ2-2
CASGLLGELFF
TGTGCTAGTGGTTTGCTCGGGGAGCTGTTTTTT
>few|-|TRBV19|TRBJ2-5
CASSIKVRQETQYF
TGTGCCAGTAGTATTAAGGTCCGCCAAGAGACCCAGTACTTC
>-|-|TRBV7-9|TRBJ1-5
CASSRTGHNQPQHF
TGTGCCAGCAGTCGAACGGGACACAATCAGCCCCAGCATTTT
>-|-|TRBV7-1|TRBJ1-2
CASSSRGSQEPYGYTF
TGTGCCAGCAGCTCACGGGGCTCTCAAGAACCCTATGGCTACACCTTC
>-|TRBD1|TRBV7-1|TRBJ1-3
CASSSSRDRGNTIYF
TGTGCCAGCAGCTCCTCCCGGGACAGAGGAAACACCATATATTTT
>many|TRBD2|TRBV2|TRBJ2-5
CASSHPSGKETQYF
TGTGCCAGCAGTCATCCTAGCGGAAAAGAGACCCAGTACTTC
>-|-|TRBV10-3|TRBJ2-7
CASSYGYLGEQYF
TGTGCCAGCAGTTACGGCTATCTGGGCGAGCAGTACTTC
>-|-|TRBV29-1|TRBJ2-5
CSLEGASQETQYF
TGCAGCTTAGAAGGGGCCTCCCAAGAGACCCAGTACTTC
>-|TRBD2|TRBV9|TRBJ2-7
CASSPGLGSEQYF
TGTGCCAGCAGCCCGGGACTAGGATCCGAGCAGTACTTC
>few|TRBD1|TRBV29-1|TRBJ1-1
CSARSDLTGPEAFF
TGCAGCGCCCGATCAGACTTGACAGGGCCTGAAGCTTTCTTT
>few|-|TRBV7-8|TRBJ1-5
CASSAKRVQNQPQHF
TGTGCCAGCAGCGCGAAAAGGGTGCAGAATCAGCCCCAGCATTTT
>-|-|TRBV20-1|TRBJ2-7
CSARSNRDRTYEQYF
TGCAGTGCTAGATCCAACAGGGACCGGACCTACGAGCAGTACTTC
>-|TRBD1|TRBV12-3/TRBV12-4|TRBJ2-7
CASTQGGDEQYF
TGTGCCAGCACCCAAGGGGGCGACGAGCAGTACTTC
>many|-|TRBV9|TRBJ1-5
CASSVGAADQPQHF
TGTGCCAGCAGCGTAGGCGCAGCCGATCAGCCCCAGCATTTT
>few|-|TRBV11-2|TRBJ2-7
CASSFVGLLGEQYF
TGTGCCAGCAGCTTTGTGGGTCTCCTTGGCGAGCAGTACTTC
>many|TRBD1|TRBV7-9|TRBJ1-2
CASSLAGQENYGYTF
TGTGCCAGCAGCTTAGCCGGACAGGAGAACTATGGCTACACCTTC
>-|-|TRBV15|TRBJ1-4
CATSREKRGFNEKLFF
TGTGCCACCAGCAGAGAGAAGAGGGGTTTCAATGAAAAACTGTTTTTT
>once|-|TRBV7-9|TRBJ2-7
CASSLADRGDEQYF
TGTGCCAGCAGCTTAGCGGATAGAGGGGACGAGCAGTACTTC
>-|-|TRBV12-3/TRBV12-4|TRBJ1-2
CASSQADGLVGYTF
TGTGCCAGCAGCCAAGCGGACGGTCTGGTCGGCTACACCTTC
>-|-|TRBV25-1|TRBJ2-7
CASSIYLCSATTSGYEQYF
-
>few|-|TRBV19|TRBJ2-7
CASAKGPSSYEQYF
TGTGCCAGCGCCAAGGGGCCCAGCTCCTACGAGCAGTACTTC
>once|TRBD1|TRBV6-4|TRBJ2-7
CASSDPGTGDDTYEQYF
TGTGCCAGCAGTGACCCCGGGACAGGGGATGACACCTACGAGCAGTACTTC
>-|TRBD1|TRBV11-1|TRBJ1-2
CASSLGGGAGYGYTF
TGTGCCAGCAGCTTGGGAGGGGGCGCAGGTTATGGCTACACCTTC
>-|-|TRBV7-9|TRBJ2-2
CASGQEFRNAGELFF
TGTGCCAGCGGCCAAGAGTTCCGTAACGCCGGGGAGCTGTTTTTT
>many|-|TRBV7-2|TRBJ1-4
CASSSYSNEKLFF
TGTGCCAGCAGCAGCTACAGCAATGAAAAACTGTTTTTT
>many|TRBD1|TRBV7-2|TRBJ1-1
CASSGQGARDTEAFF
TGTGCCAGCAGCGGACAGGGGGCCAGGGACACTGAAGCTTTCTTT
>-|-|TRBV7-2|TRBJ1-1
CASSPYAVTEAFF
TGTGCCAGCAGTCCCTACGCGGTCACTGAAGCTTTCTTT
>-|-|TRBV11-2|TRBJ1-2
CASSQNHGPEIVYGYTF
TGCGCCAGCAGCCAAAACCACGGACCGGAGATAGTCTATGGCTACACCTTC
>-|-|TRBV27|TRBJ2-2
CASSSLYQSYTGELFF
TGTGCCAGCAGCTCCCTGTACCAGAGTTACACCGGGGAGCTGTTTTTT
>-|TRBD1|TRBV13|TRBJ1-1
CASSLGQGQTLNTEAFF
TGTGCCAGCAGCTTAGGACAGGGGCAAACTCTGAACACTGAAGCTTTCTTT
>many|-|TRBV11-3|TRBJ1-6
CASSLPGNSPLHF
TGTGCCAGCAGCTTGCCTGGTAATTCACCCCTCCACTTT
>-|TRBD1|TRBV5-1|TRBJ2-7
CASKVGQNYEQYF
TGCGCCAGCAAGGTGGGACAGAACTACGAGCAGTACTTC
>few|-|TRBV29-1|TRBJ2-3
CSVEGQGRDTQYF
TGCAGCGTTGAAGGGCAGGGGAGAGATACGCAGTATTTT
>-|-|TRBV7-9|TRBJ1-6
CASSQDPLPLHF
TGTGCCAGCAGCCAAGATCCTTTACCCCTCCACTTT
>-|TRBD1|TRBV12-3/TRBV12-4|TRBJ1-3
CASSFGTGSSGNTIYF
TGTGCCAGCAGTTTTGGGACAGGGTCCTCTGGAAACACCATATATTTT
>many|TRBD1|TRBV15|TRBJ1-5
CATSSDRGSQPQHF
TGTGCCACCAGCAGCGACAGGGGGTCTCAACCCCAGCATTTT
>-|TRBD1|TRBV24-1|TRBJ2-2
CATSDRDSGELFF
TGTGCCACCAGTGACCGGGACAGCGGGGAGCTGTTTTTT
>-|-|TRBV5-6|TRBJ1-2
CASSRVTDYGYTF
TGTGCCAGCAGCCGAGTCACGGACTATGGCTACACCTTC
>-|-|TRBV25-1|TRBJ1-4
CASSLGGVDEKLFF
TGTGCCAGCAGCTTAGGGGGTGTAGATGAAAAACTGTTTTTT
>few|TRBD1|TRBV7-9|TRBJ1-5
CASSLGDSLDSNQPQHF
TGTGCCAGCAGCTTAGGGGACAGTCTCGATAGCAATCAGCCCCAGCATTTT
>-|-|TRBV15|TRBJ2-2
CATSKRGKVDTGELFF
TGTGCCACCAGCAAACGGGGGAAGGTGGACACCGGGGAGCTGTTTTTT
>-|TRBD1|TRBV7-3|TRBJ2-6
CASSLGTGSSGANVLTF
TGTGCCAGTAGTCTCGGGACAGGGTCCTCTGGGGCCAACGTCCTGACTTTC
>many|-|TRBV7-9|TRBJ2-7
CASSLSLDSNSYEQYF
TGTGCCAGCAGCTTATCCCTCGACAGCAACTCCTACGAGCAGTACTTC
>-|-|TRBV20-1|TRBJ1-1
CSASPQGIEAFF
TGCAGTGCTAGTCCACAGGGTATTGAAGCTTTCTTT